This TCR beta chain was captured in a study of shared clonotypes between healthy human individuals. Study overall: The composition of the donors was two women and a few men aged 18 to 49.

The protocol was immunoSEQ multiplex PCR, while the TCRdb copy is restricted to in-frame clones and leaves out a portion. The data hold about 2.2 million clones, with 93% observed a single time. General study points: Represented diversity (both genetic and exposure-history) was limited by the small number of donors.

In the case of this clone: As yet, its antigen is unknown.

Positive CCR7 selection of CD45RO-negative cells yielded the naive CD8 cells, and terminally differentiated effector memory CD45RA+ cells were excluded. The CDR3 has 11 amino acids. V was pared by 7 bases and J by 8 bases, with 12 bases between. Germline CDR1 is MNHEY and CDR2 is SMNVEV (reference sequence). The specimen sequenced was naive CD8+ T cells from PBMCs. The source of this sequence is a man aged 18 to 35 in good health. Some clones in this sample may be carry-over from other donors' samples. This rearrangement joins TRBV27 to TRBJ2-7; unclear D gene. CDR3 sequence: CASNNLTKQYF. The CDR3 DNA reads TGTGCCAGCAATAATCTCACAAAGCAGTACTTC.